This entry describes one T cell receptor (beta chain). Libraries were prepared by immunoSEQ multiplex PCR; TCRdb keeps only in-frame clonotypes and omits some of them. The table shows 140,000 or so clones, with 84% occurring only once. The ends lost 0 bases at V and 6 bases at J; junction bases unmatched: 12. The CDR3 length is 17 residues. The germline CDR1 and CDR2 sequences are SGHRS and YFSETQ. The data stem from a study of blood T cell repertoires in COVID-19. The sample was peripheral blood. The gene calls are TRBV5-1 and TRBJ1-5, with 7 bases lining up with TRBD1. The TCR was taken from a man between 60 and 75 years old with active or convalescent COVID-19. The CDR3 region is CASSLVAGRGSTQPQHF. Here the CDR3 DNA reads TGCGCCAGCAGCTTGGTGGCGGGCAGGGGGTCCACTCAGCCCCAGCATTTT.